The source of this T cell receptor (beta chain) is a study of blood T cell repertoires in COVID-19. Background on the study: The study drew acute and convalescent COVID-19 samples from the United States, Italy and Spain. PBMCs, B-cell-depleted T cells, or T cells provided the cDNA or gDNA that made up the material.

How the authors handled the data: Nucleated cell counts were estimated from reference gene primer amplification. Only in-frame clones appear in the TCRdb table, and some are missing; sequencing was by immunoSEQ multiplex PCR. V, J and clone size were drawn from that table, and D and trimming were deduced from the DNA. Of fewer than 250,000 clones in the sample, roughly 94% are singletons; the top ten hold more than 0.95%. Trimming took 6 bases from V and 9 from J, leaving 15 bases between them. The CDR3 is 14 amino acids. Germline V CDR1 and CDR2: MNHEY, SVGAGI. V is TRBV6-5 and J is TRBJ1-6, with D unclear. Sequenced sample: peripheral blood. This receptor was obtained from a man aged 25-45 years with acute or convalescent COVID-19. CDR3 loop: CASRSEARGSPLHF. The CDR3 nucleotides read TGTGCCAGCAGGTCCGAGGCTCGAGGTTCACCCCTCCACTTT.